This TCR beta chain was sequenced for a study of T cells after yellow fever vaccination. Whole-study context: Fractions of limited cellularity were prepared by means of SMART-Seq v4 Ultra Low Input. Points from the study as a whole: Booster sampling recovered most clones from primary vaccination (approximately 96% CD4, approximately 90% CD8). Secondary responses were weaker yet peaked faster, day 5 versus 15.

This clonotype was seen more than once but under ten times. Its antigen remains unidentified. It was through 5'RACE template switching that TCR cDNA was made, with a universal primer site and UMIs added. MiXCR was run by TCRdb on the 5' RACE reads, yielding one entry per CDR3 protein. The sample comprises a few hundred thousand distinct CDR3 sequences, about a fifth of which are singletons, and around 15% rests with the top ten. Material: PBMCs, obtained 15 days after the yellow fever booster vaccination. The clonotype was recovered from a man aged 30 to 39 who received the YFV17D yellow fever vaccine.

The CDR3 loop is CASRGGSNEQFF. CDR3 DNA sequence: TGCGCCAGCAGAGGCGGGAGCAATGAGCAGTTCTTC. This chain connects TRBV4-3 to TRBJ2-1, with TRBD2 identical over 7 bases. The CDR3 contains 12 residues. Germline V gene sequence: CDR1 LGHNA, CDR2 YSLEER. Trimming removed 6 bases from V and 6 bases from J; junction bases left unmatched: 2.